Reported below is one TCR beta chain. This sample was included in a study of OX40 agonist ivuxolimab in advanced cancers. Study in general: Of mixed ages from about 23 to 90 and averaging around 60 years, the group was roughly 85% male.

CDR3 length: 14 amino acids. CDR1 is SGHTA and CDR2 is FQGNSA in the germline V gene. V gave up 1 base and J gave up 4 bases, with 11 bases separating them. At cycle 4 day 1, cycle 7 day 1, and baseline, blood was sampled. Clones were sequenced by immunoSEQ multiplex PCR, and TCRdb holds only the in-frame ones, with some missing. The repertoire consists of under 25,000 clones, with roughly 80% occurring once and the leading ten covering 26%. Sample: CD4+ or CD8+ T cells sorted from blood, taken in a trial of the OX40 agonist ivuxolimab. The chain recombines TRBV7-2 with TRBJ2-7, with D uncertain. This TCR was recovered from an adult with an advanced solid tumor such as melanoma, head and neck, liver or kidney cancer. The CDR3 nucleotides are TGTGCCAGCAGCTTAGTTGACGGAGATTACGAGCAGTACTTC. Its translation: CASSLVDGDYEQYF.